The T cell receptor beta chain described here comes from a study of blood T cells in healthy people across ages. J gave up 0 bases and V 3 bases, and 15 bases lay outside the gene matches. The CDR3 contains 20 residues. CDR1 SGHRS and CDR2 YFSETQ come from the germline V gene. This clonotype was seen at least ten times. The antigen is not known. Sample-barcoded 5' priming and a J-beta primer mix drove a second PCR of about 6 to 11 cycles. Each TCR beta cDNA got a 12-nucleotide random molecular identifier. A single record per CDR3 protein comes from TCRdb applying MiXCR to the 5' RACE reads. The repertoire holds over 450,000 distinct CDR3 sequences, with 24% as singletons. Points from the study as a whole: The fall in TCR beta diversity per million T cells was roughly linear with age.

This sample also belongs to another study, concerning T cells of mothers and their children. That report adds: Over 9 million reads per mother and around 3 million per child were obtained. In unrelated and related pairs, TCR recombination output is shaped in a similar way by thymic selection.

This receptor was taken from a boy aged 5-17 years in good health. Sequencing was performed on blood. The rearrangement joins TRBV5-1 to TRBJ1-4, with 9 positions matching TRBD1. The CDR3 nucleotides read TGCGCCAGCAGCTCAGCCGGGACAGGGAGTGGTGTTGCAACTAATGAAAAACTGTTTTTT. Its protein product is CASSSAGTGSGVATNEKLFF.